The 20 T cell receptor beta chains in this list originate from one sample, sequenced in a study of cytomegalovirus exposure and HLA in healthy donors. Primers for the PCR totalled 60 Vbeta and 13 Jbeta. Assay used: immunoSEQ multiplex PCR; TCRdb lists only in-frame clones, some missing. The table lists roughly 120,000 clones, 75% to 85% of them singletons, with around 2% in the top ten. Sample: PBMCs. The receptors stem from a man aged 35 to 55 in good health and CMV-seronegative.

The chain recombines TRBV4-2 with TRBJ2-7; tentatively, D is TRBD2 (5 bases). The tail of the sequence fits TRBJ2-1 better, so the J call may be wrong. The CDR3 is 17 residues long. The germline V gene encodes CDR1 LGHNA and CDR2 YNFKEQ. The CDR3 DNA reads TGTGCCAGCAGCCAAGATAGGGAGCGGAGCTCCTACAATGAGCAGTTCTTC. Its protein is CASSQDRERSSYNEQFF.

This rearrangement joins TRBV9 to TRBJ1-5; tentative D call: TRBD1 (5 bases). CDR3 length: 14 residues. CDR1 is SGDLS, CDR2 YYNGEE, per germline. The ends were cut back, 4 bases at V and 4 bases at J, with 12 bases in the middle. The CDR3 loop reads CASSPRGKNQPQHF. The CDR3 nucleotides are TGTGCCAGCAGCCCGCGGGGCAAGAATCAGCCCCAGCATTTT. The full variable domain, rest sourced from reference TRBV9 and TRBJ1-5, is DSGVTQTPKHLITATGQRVTLRCSPRSGDLSVYWYQQSLDQGLQFLIQYYNGEERAKGNILERFSAQQFPDLHSELNLSSLELGDSALYFCASSPRGKNQPQHFGDGTRLSIL.

The rearrangement joins TRBV5-8 to TRBJ2-5; TRBD2 matches 9 bases. The J call may be faulty, since TRBJ2-7 better matches the DNA end. The CDR3 extends over 15 amino acids. Germline CDR1 reads SGHTS; CDR2 reads YDEGEE. This CDR3 reads CASSPGLARSYEQYF. CDR3 DNA: TGTGCCAGCAGCCCCGGACTAGCGCGTTCCTACGAGCAGTACTTC.

The V gene is TRBV11-2, the J gene TRBJ2-3; 7 nucleotides agree with TRBD1. The CDR3 totals 15 residues. The ends lost 1 base at V and 2 bases at J; junction bases unmatched: 3. Germline CDR1 and CDR2: SGHAT and FQNNGV. CDR3 DNA sequence: TGTGCCAGCAGCTTAGGACAGGGCCCCACAGATACGCAGTATTTT. This translates into CASSLGQGPTDTQYF.

V is TRBV5-1 and J is TRBJ2-5, with D possibly matching TRBD2 (5 bases). CDR3 length: 17 amino acids. Germline values: CDR1 SGHRS, CDR2 YFSETQ. V dropped 0 bases and J dropped 2 bases, with 17 bases sitting between them. The chain's CDR3 is CASSLAIGEITQETQYF. The CDR3 DNA reads as TGCGCCAGCAGCTTGGCTATCGGGGAAATTACACAAGAGACCCAGTACTTC.

The V and J genes are TRBV19 and TRBJ1-1; tentatively, D is TRBD1 (5 bases). Germline V gives CDR1 LNHDA, CDR2 SQIVND (reference sequence). The CDR3 totals 14 residues. Trimming removed 6 bases at V and 0 bases at J, with 11 bases between. CDR3 in amino acids: CASRQTALNTEAFF. In DNA, the CDR3 is TGTGCCAGTAGGCAGACAGCTTTGAACACTGAAGCTTTCTTT.

This clone showed up just a few times. The chain joins TRBV5-1 to TRBJ1-2, with D maybe TRBD1 (6 bases). The CDR3 loop spans 13 amino acids. The V gene lost 6 bases and the J gene lost 4 bases, with 13 bases spanning the gap. From germline, CDR1 is SGHRS and CDR2 YFSETQ. The CDR3 region is CASKPGAVYGYTF. The CDR3 region has the DNA TGCGCCAGCAAACCAGGGGCGGTCTATGGCTACACCTTC.

J is TRBJ1-1 and V is TRBV25-1; the match to TRBD1 covers 10 bases. CDR3 size: 14 residues. The ends lost 6 bases at V and 3 bases at J; junction bases unmatched: 4. Germline V gene sequence: CDR1 MGHDK, CDR2 SYGVNS. This chain's CDR3 is CASRRQGADTEAFF. DNA for the CDR3: TGTGCCAGCAGGCGACAGGGGGCGGACACTGAAGCTTTCTTT.

V usage is TRBV12-2 and J usage is TRBJ1-5; the table's D call of TRBD1 was not tested on the DNA. TRBV12-2 is an annotated pseudogene. The CDR3 is 18 amino acids. The CDR3 is CASRLETGWCSSNQPQHF. In nucleotides, the CDR3 is TGTGCAAGTCGCTTAGAGACAGGGTGGTGCTCTAGCAATCAGCCCCAGCATTTT.

The genes are TRBV9 and TRBJ2-3, with 8 bases aligning to TRBD1. V shed 2 bases and J 3 bases; nucleotides not matched to a gene: 8. Germline CDR1 reads SGDLS; CDR2 reads YYNGEE. This CDR3 contains 16 residues. The CDR3 loop is CASSVGQGIGTDTQYF. The CDR3 coding sequence is TGTGCCAGCAGCGTTGGACAGGGAATTGGTACAGATACGCAGTATTTT. Using reference TRBV9 and TRBJ2-3 for the parts outside the CDR3, the full variable domain is DSGVTQTPKHLITATGQRVTLRCSPRSGDLSVYWYQQSLDQGLQFLIQYYNGEERAKGNILERFSAQQFPDLHSELNLSSLELGDSALYFCASSVGQGIGTDTQYFGPGTRLTVL.

The sample holds one count of this clone. CDR3 loop: CASAAVGAYTGELFF. The CDR3, as DNA: TGTGCCAGTGCCGCAGTGGGGGCCTACACCGGGGAGCTGTTTTTT. The rearrangement joins TRBV19 to TRBJ2-2; TRBD1 is a possible D gene (6 bases). The germline gives CDR1 LNHDA, CDR2 SQIVND (reference sequence). The CDR3 spans 15 residues. V was pared by 8 bases and J by 3 bases, with 16 bases between.

V gene TRBV18 combines with J gene TRBJ2-1; D is possibly TRBD1 (6 bases). Trimming took off 3 bases at V and 1 base at J, with 13 bases between the two ends. Germline CDR1 and CDR2: KGHSH and LQKENI. CDR3 length: 16 residues. DNA of the CDR3: TGTGCCAGCTCACCCTACAGGGTAGCGTCCTACAATGAGCAGTTCTTC. Translation gives CASSPYRVASYNEQFF.

V is TRBV7-2 and J is TRBJ2-3; weak D call: TRBD2 (5 bases). In germline, CDR1 is SGHTA, CDR2 FQGNSA. The CDR3 contains 14 residues. V lost 4 bases to trimming and J lost 6 bases, with 14 bases between them. Written as DNA, the CDR3 is TGTGCCAGCAGCTCCTGGCTAACGGGGGATACGCAGTATTTT. Translated: CASSSWLTGDTQYF.

This chain connects TRBV18 to TRBJ1-2, with TRBD1 as a possible D gene (5 bases). Germline CDR1 reads KGHSH; CDR2 reads LQKENI. This CDR3 region has 14 residues. The V end was cut by 1 base, the J end by 4 bases, with 10 bases between. CDR3 nucleotide sequence: TGTGCCAGCTCACCACTAGGACACTCCTATGGCTACACCTTC. Its translation is CASSPLGHSYGYTF.

The J gene is TRBJ1-2, the V gene TRBV19; weak D call: TRBD1 (6 bases). The CDR3 runs 14 residues. Trimming stripped 2 bases from V and 8 bases from J, with 15 bases between. Germline V CDR1 and CDR2: LNHDA, SQIVND (reference sequence). For the CDR3, the DNA is TGTGCCAGTAGTATAACAGGGAGTGACGGCGGCTACACCTTC. Its protein product is CASSITGSDGGYTF.

The rearrangement links TRBV18 to TRBJ2-1; 7 nucleotides line up with TRBD2. This CDR3 has 13 amino acids. Germline V gives CDR1 KGHSH, CDR2 LQKENI. V shed 8 bases and J 3 bases; nucleotides not matched to a gene: 4. CDR3 amino acids: CASASGDYNEQFF. In nucleotides, the CDR3 is TGTGCCAGCGCCAGCGGGGACTACAATGAGCAGTTCTTC.

The chain has TRBV9 and TRBJ1-2, with 7 nucleotides matching TRBD1. With V trimmed by 3 bases and J by 0 bases, 8 bases remained unmatched. In germline, CDR1 is SGDLS, CDR2 YYNGEE. This CDR3 has 16 residues. The CDR3 DNA is TGTGCCAGCAGCGCAGGGGGAAGGAAAGCTAACTATGGCTACACCTTC. Translated, it gives CASSAGGRKANYGYTF. Variable domain in full (rest from reference TRBV9 and TRBJ1-2): DSGVTQTPKHLITATGQRVTLRCSPRSGDLSVYWYQQSLDQGLQFLIQYYNGEERAKGNILERFSAQQFPDLHSELNLSSLELGDSALYFCASSAGGRKANYGYTFGSGTRLTVV.

The chain recombines TRBV4-1 with TRBJ1-1; TRBD1 might be the D (5 bases). Trimming stripped 0 bases from V and 5 bases from J, with 13 bases between. The CDR3 length is 15 residues. Germline CDR1 and CDR2: MGHRA and YSYEKL. The CDR3: CASSQDLRGGTEAFF. CDR3 coding DNA: TGCGCCAGCAGCCAAGATTTACGCGGGGGGACTGAAGCTTTCTTT.

V and J are TRBV6-1 and TRBJ2-3, with D possibly TRBD2 on 6 matching bases. V was clipped by 6 bases and J by 0 bases, with 7 bases between them. Germline CDR1 is MNHNS and CDR2 is SASEGT. CDR3 length: 13 residues. CDR3 coding DNA: TGTGCCAGCAGACTAGCAAGCACAGATACGCAGTATTTT. Protein product: CASRLASTDTQYF.

V is TRBV7-2 and J is TRBJ1-6; D is possibly TRBD1 (6 bases). Trimming pared 6 bases from V and 4 bases from J, leaving 13 bases between. CDR3 length equals 15 residues. Germline CDR1 is SGHTA and CDR2 is FQGNSA. CDR3 sequence reads: CASRSAGTYNSPLHF. The CDR3 bases are TGTGCCAGCAGGTCAGCCGGGACATATAATTCACCCCTCCACTTT.